This TCR beta chain stems from a study of blood T cell repertoires in COVID-19 (dated by TCRdb to about 2020). For context, the study as a whole: Samples covering the acute and convalescent phases of COVID-19 were provided by collaborators in the United States, Italy and Spain. The sample metadata nearly always contained a de-identified subject ID, COVID-19 status, age in years and sex. The repertoires were made available in a free public database intended to serve as a resource for research on the immune response to SARS-CoV-2. Subjects who had been exposed to COVID-19, were actively infected with it, or had recovered from it provided the deeply sampled blood TCRbeta repertoires that made up the dataset. Where available, HLA class I and class II types were taken from metadata supplied by the sample provider and were not determined by assay-based typing. The prospective study material was composed of cDNA or gDNA derived from T cells, B-cell-depleted T cells, or PBMCs. Samples were obtained from the ongoing ImmuneRACE study (first 160 participants) and from about 1,300 subjects provided by 6 global collaborators.

TCRbeta CDR3 regions were amplified from genomic DNA by means of the immunoSEQ Assay, a bias-controlled multiplex PCR. The paper's processing steps were these. Within the assay, amplification of reference gene primers was used to estimate how many nucleated cells each sample contained. To quantify the absolute abundance of each unique TCRbeta CDR3 rearrangement, sequence reads were collapsed and filtered. For each sample, productive Simpson clonality was calculated by taking the square root of Simpson's diversity index across productive rearrangements. What TCRdb holds here is the immuneACCESS table cut down to in-frame rearrangements. Part of the clones is not present; checked against another copy, under half of the missing clones reflect an unresolved V gene, and the others are unexplained. The DNA gave D and trimming, while V, J and clone size come from that table. In all, the sample holds under 150,000 clones, and 75% to 90% of those were seen once. Of the sample, more than 5% falls within the top ten clones.

At one collaborating source in Seattle, patients were enrolled during active infection and were followed longitudinally through the course of disease. The collaborating institutions used their own protocols to collect whole blood in K2EDTA tubes. For TCRbeta analysis, collaborator samples were shipped as frozen whole blood, as isolated PBMCs, or as DNA extracted from either sample type. The V end loses 2 bases and the J end loses 4 bases, and a stretch of 2 bases separates them. The CDR3 numbers 12 residues from cysteine through phenylalanine. Only the CDR3 portion is preserved as DNA: 36 bases, with reading frame beginning at the first base. The germline V gene (reference sequence) provides CDR1 LNHDA and CDR2 SQIVND. This clone has more than one count but fewer than ten. No cognate antigen has been identified for it. No quality values exist for individual bases; no much larger clone is one base distant.

Broader findings and caveats from the paper: The quantity of clinical and demographic metadata differed by source and by participant and was supplied without curation.

Sequencing was performed on peripheral blood. The source is a woman aged 60 to 75 with COVID-19, enrolled during active disease. Rearrangement joined TRBV19 to TRBJ2-2; no D gene call is confident. The CDR3 loop reads CASSIRTGELFF. The bases read TGTGCCAGTAGTATACGCACCGGGGAGCTGTTTTTT.